The 11 T cell receptor beta chains in this list originate from one sample, sequenced in a study of CD8 T cells in ankylosing spondylitis. Study-wide points: Seemingly characteristic of ankylosing spondylitis blood was a TCR beta motif consisting of eight highly homologous variants.

Via MiXCR, TCRdb re-called the 5' RACE reads, giving one row per CDR3 protein. The sample carries approximately 400,000 distinct CDR3 sequences, roughly a sixth recorded once. Their cognate antigens are unknown. Sequencing used blood, either unsorted or a sorted T cell fraction (not recorded which). Source of these receptors: a male donor with ankylosing spondylitis.

This clonotype was seen a few times. The chain has TRBV28 and TRBJ2-7; D unresolved. Germline CDR1 MDHEN, CDR2 SYDVKM. This CDR3 is 13 amino acids long. V was trimmed by 5 bases and J by 5 bases, leaving 13 bases between them. As DNA, the CDR3 is TGTGCCAGCAGTCCTCAGGTTCTGCACGAGCAGTACTTC. Translation gives CASSPQVLHEQYF.

The chain couples TRBV12-3 or TRBV12-4 to TRBJ2-1; 8 bases align to TRBD2. This CDR3 spans 16 amino acids. V was pared by 6 bases and J by 8 bases, with 15 bases of the junction left unmatched. The CDR3 DNA is TGTGCCAGCAGCTCGTCGTTGACGGGAGGGCCGGATGAGCAGTTCTTC. This translates into CASSSSLTGGPDEQFF.

This clonotype was found a few times. The J gene is TRBJ2-5, the V gene TRBV29-1, with D maybe TRBD1 (5 bases). CDR3 size: 12 residues. Looked up from germline, CDR1 is SQVTM and CDR2 is ANQGSEA. Trimming cost V 6 bases and J 1 base, with 9 bases left between them. CDR3 loop: CSVDRVQETQYF. The CDR3, as DNA: TGCAGCGTAGACAGAGTCCAAGAGACCCAGTACTTC.

This chain uses TRBV30 with TRBJ2-5; D remains unclear. There are 12 residues in the CDR3. The V end lost 0 bases, the J end lost 2 bases, and 4 bases lay between the germline ends. Germline CDR1 GTSNPN, CDR2 SVGIG (reference sequence). The CDR3 nucleotides read TGTGCCTGGAGTGTGAGGCAAGAGACCCAGTACTTC. Translation: CAWSVRQETQYF.

The V gene is TRBV7-2, the J gene TRBJ1-2; D is perhaps TRBD1 (6 bases). The CDR3 consists of 15 residues. Germline CDR1 is SGHTA and CDR2 is FQGNSA. The ends were cut back, 5 bases at V and 4 bases at J, with 17 bases in the middle. The CDR3 spells CASSRPGGATYGYTF. The DNA of the CDR3 is TGTGCCAGCAGCAGGCCCGGGGGGGCCACCTATGGCTACACCTTC.

The rearrangement uses TRBV24-1 and TRBJ2-1, with a tentative D call TRBD1 (5 bases). CDR3 length: 13 residues. Germline V gene data show CDR1 as KGHDR and CDR2 as SFDVKD. The germline V and J ends were trimmed by 5 bases and 1 base, with 5 bases remaining between them. The CDR3 sequence: CATSGQSYNEQFF. For the CDR3, the DNA is TGTGCCACCAGTGGACAGTCCTACAATGAGCAGTTCTTC.

The gene calls are TRBV7-2 and TRBJ1-6, with 11 bases matching TRBD1. V lost 4 bases and J lost 9; bases outside the gene matches: 11. Per germline, CDR1 SGHTA and CDR2 FQGNSA. The CDR3 extends over 17 amino acids. The CDR3 bases are TGTGCCAGCAGCTCAGGGACAGGGGGATTATTCGGTTCACCCCTCCACTTT. This sequence encodes CASSSGTGGLFGSPLHF.

This clonotype turned up a few times. The chain uses TRBV6-2 or TRBV6-3 and TRBJ1-6, with TRBD1 matching over 7 bases. The trim removed 8 bases at V and 8 bases at J, leaving 12 bases unmatched. The V gene's germline CDR1 is MNHEY and CDR2 SVGEGT. This CDR3 contains 15 residues. CDR3 amino acids: CASDSSQGLYSPLHF. CDR3 in DNA: TGTGCCAGCGACAGTTCACAGGGGTTGTATTCACCCCTCCACTTT.

This clonotype showed up many times. The chain has TRBV20-1 and TRBJ2-1; TRBD2 might be the D (6 bases). This CDR3 has 15 residues. V gave up 6 bases and J gave up 10 bases, with 25 bases separating them. Germline CDR1 reads DFQATT; CDR2 reads SNEGSKA (reference sequence). The CDR3 is CSAPSGGTSLGEQFF. The CDR3 DNA reads TGCAGTGCCCCGAGTGGAGGGACTTCGTTGGGGGAGCAGTTCTTC.

There are a few counts of this clonotype. The rearrangement uses TRBV5-6 and TRBJ2-1; D unresolved. The CDR3 sequence is 15 residues long. The germline gives CDR1 SGHDT, CDR2 YYEEEE. Trimming took off 3 bases at V and 0 bases at J, with 10 bases between the two ends. This chain's CDR3 is CASSSYDRSYNEQFF. For the CDR3, the DNA is TGTGCCAGCAGCTCCTACGACCGCTCCTACAATGAGCAGTTCTTC.

This clonotype was seen a handful of times. This chain connects TRBV5-1 to TRBJ2-2, with 9 bases aligning to TRBD1. Trimming cost V 4 bases and J 7 bases; bases outside gene matches: 5. The CDR3 contains 14 residues. CDR1 SGHRS and CDR2 YFSETQ come from the germline V gene. The CDR3: CASSPGQGNGELFF. For the CDR3, the DNA is TGCGCCAGCAGCCCGGGACAGGGTAACGGGGAGCTGTTTTTT.